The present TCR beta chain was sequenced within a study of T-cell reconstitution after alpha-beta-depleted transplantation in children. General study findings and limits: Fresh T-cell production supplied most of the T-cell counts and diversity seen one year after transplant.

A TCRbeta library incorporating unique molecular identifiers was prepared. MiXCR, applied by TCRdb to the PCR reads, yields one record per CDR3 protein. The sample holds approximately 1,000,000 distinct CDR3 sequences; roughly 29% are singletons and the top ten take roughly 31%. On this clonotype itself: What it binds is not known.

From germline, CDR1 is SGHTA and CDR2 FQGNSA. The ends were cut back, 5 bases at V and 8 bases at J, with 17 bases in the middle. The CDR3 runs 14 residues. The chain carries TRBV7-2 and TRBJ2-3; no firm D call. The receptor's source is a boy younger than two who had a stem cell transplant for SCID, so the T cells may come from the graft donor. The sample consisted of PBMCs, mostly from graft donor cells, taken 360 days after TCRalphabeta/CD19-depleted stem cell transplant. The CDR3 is CASSLTGREPTQYF. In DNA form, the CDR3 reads TGTGCCAGCAGCCTAACCGGGCGTGAGCCTACGCAGTATTTT.